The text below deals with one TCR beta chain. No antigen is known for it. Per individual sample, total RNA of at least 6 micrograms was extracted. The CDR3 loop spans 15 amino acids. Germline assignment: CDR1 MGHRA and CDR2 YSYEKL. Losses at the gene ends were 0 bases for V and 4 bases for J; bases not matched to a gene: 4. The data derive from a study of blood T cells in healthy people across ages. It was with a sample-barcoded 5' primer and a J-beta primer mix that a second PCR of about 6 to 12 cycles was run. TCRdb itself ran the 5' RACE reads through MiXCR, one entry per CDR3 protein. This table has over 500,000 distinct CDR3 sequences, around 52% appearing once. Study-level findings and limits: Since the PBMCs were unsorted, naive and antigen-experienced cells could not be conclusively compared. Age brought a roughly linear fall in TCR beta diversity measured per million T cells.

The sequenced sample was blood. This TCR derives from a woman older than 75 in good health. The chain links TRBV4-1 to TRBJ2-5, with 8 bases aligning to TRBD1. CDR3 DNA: TGCGCCAGCAGCCAAGAGGACAGGGCCGGAGAGACCCAGTACTTC. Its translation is CASSQEDRAGETQYF.